This TCR beta chain is drawn from a study of metastatic and nonmetastatic thyroid tumors (dated by TCRdb to 2020 to 2022). Study-level background: For patients with malignant and with benign thyroid disease, the researchers compared repertoires between peripheral blood samples and tumor or nodule tissue samples. Study-level results and caveats: In both blood and tumor samples, TCR beta diversity was reported to be significantly higher in malignant tumors than in benign nodules.

There are many counts of this clone. Its specific antigen is unknown. No base-level quality is on record; no much larger clone is a single base apart. The library was produced with PCR. The data were produced on an Illumina HiSeq 4000. The TCR beta-chain CDR3 region of each patient was profiled by high-throughput sequencing. Turning to the authors' computational methods: Drawing on CDR3 differences between clinicopathological groups, the researchers built a classifier meant to tell apart patients with distant-metastatic papillary thyroid cancer. Repertoire diversity was assessed with the Shannon index, and tumor-blood repertoire similarity with the Morisita-Horn index. Using fastp trimming at Q25 and MiXCR clonotype assembly, TCRdb reanalyzed the public sequencing data and kept in-frame beta chains. Here the V and J calls rest on TCRdb's processing, not on the authors' analysis. The sample contains roughly 58,000 clones, more than 3.5% of them found a single time. The top ten constitute 20% to 25% of the sample.

In the germline V gene, CDR1 corresponds to KGHSH and CDR2 to LQKENI. The germline V and J ends show losses of 3 bases and 1 base respectively, and no gene match explains 3 bases of the junction. Counted from cysteine to phenylalanine, this CDR3 has 15 amino acids. CDR3 DNA only is kept here, 45 bases in frame from base 1. None of the patients had been given any treatment before thyroid surgery. Using T-cell receptor beta sequencing, the study looked back at clinical samples from patients collected from about 2011 to 2018. This receptor was taken from a female donor with papillary thyroid cancer or a benign thyroid nodule (not recorded which). Some clones in this sample may be carry-over from other donors' samples. The sequencing input was blood. The V and J genes are TRBV18 and TRBJ2-7; the central 10 bases match TRBD2. In nucleotide form, the sequence is TGTGCCAGCTCACCTCTAGCGGGAGTTTCCTACGAGCAGTACTTC. The resulting protein is CASSPLAGVSYEQYF.